This T cell receptor beta chain derives from a study of molecular identifiers for immune sequencing clone quantification. The germline V and J ends were trimmed by 5 bases and 5 bases, with 21 bases remaining between them. CDR3 length: 16 residues. CDR1 and CDR2 from the germline V gene are SGHVS and FQNEAQ. MiXCR, run by TCRdb on the PCR reads, gives a single entry per CDR3 protein. The table has 80,000 to 130,000 distinct CDR3 sequences, around a third seen once. The receptor's source is a human donor in good health. Some libraries in this study had Jurkat cell RNA spiked in. Sequenced: naive CD8+ T cells from blood, with Jurkat cell RNA spiked in. Subset described: FACS-sorted CD8+CD4-CCR7+CD45RA+ naive T cells. The chain links TRBV7-8 to TRBJ1-2, with D maybe TRBD1 (5 bases). The chain's CDR3 is CASSPSAGRDWYGYTF. CDR3 DNA sequence: TGTGCCAGCAGCCCTAGCGCAGGGAGGGATTGGTATGGCTACACCTTC.